The T cell receptor beta chain under discussion was sequenced for a study of spatial heterogeneity in lung cancer. Looking at the study overall: Beta-chain sequences were consistently detected more often than alpha-chain sequences.

The study, taken as a whole, reports: Ubiquitous expanded tumor TCRs surfaced in blood more at resection than they did at follow-up.

The CDR3 loop spans 15 amino acids. V was trimmed by 2 bases and J by 0 bases, leaving 10 bases between them. Germline V gene sequence: CDR1 MNHEY, CDR2 SMNVEV (reference sequence). Stated time point: sample taken at primary tumor resection. Material for sequencing was whole RNA from tumor, nontumor lung or frozen PBMC, left unsorted. Patients with untreated early-stage non-small cell lung cancer, numbering roughly 69, were the donors. In its sample, this clonotype was seen a few times. Its cognate antigen is unknown. In the library, each TCR cDNA molecule bore its own unique molecular identifier. TCRdb recomputed calls from the 5' RACE reads with MiXCR, one row per CDR3 protein. Among about 26,000 distinct CDR3 sequences listed, around 13% were seen once.

The origin of this receptor is a female donor with early-stage non-small cell lung cancer. The source was PBMCs, collected at surgery. V and J are TRBV27 and TRBJ1-2; no clear D gene. The chain's CDR3 is CASSLSGQANYGYTF. The CDR3 DNA follows: TGTGCCAGCAGTTTAAGCGGGCAAGCTAACTATGGCTACACCTTC.